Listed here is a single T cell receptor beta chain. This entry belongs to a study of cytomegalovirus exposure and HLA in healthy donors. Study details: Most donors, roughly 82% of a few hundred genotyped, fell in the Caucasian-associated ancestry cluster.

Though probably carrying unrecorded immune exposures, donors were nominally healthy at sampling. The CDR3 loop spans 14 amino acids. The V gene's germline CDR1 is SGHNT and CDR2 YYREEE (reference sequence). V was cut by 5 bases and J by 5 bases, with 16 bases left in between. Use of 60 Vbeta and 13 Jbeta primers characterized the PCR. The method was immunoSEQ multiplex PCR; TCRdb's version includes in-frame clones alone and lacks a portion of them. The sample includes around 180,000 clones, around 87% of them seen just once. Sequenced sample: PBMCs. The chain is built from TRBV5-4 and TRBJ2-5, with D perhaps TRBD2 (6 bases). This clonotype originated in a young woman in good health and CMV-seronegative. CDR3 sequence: CASSHSAEGETQYF. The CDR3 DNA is TGTGCCAGCAGTCATAGCGCGGAGGGGGAGACCCAGTACTTC.